A single sample gave rise to the 20 T cell receptor beta chains below, sequenced in a study of cytomegalovirus exposure and HLA in healthy donors. PCR primers comprised 60 Vbeta and 13 Jbeta primers. Libraries were prepared by immunoSEQ multiplex PCR; TCRdb keeps only in-frame clonotypes and omits some of them. Among fewer than 150,000 clones listed, 60% to 80% were seen once. Sequenced input: PBMCs. These TCRs come from a man aged 50 or older in good health and CMV-seropositive.

This clone has just a few counts. The chain carries TRBV7-9 and TRBJ2-5; possible D gene TRBD1, 5 bases. Trimming pared 3 bases from V and 2 bases from J, leaving 10 bases between. Germline CDR1 is SEHNR and CDR2 is FQNEAQ (reference sequence). This CDR3 has 14 residues. The CDR3 region has the DNA TGTGCCAGCAGCTTTGGAAGGGGACAAGAGACCCAGTACTTC. Amino acids: CASSFGRGQETQYF.

The genes are TRBV14 and TRBJ2-5; 10 bases are a match to TRBD1. The CDR3 loop spans 15 amino acids. Germline V gene lookup returns CDR1 SGHDN and CDR2 FVKESK. The J segment lost 5 bases and the V segment lost 4 bases, leaving 7 bases of the junction unmatched. The CDR3 DNA reads TGTGCCAGCAGCCGGGACAGGGGAAGACGGGAGACCCAGTACTTC. Residues: CASSRDRGRRETQYF. Full variable domain (outside the CDR3, taken from reference TRBV14 and TRBJ2-5): EAGVTQFPSHSVIEKGQTVTLRCDPISGHDNLYWYRRVMGKEIKFLLHFVKESKQDESGMPNNRFLAERTGGTYSTLKVQPAELEDSGVYFCASSRDRGRRETQYFGPGTRLLVL.

The chain combines TRBV19 with TRBJ2-2; 7 bases align to TRBD1. The CDR3 has 16 amino acids. CDR1 and CDR2 from the germline V gene are LNHDA and SQIVND (reference sequence). The V segment lost 2 bases and the J segment 0 bases; nucleotides outside the gene matches: 3. This chain's CDR3 is CASSIFRGSNTGELFF. As DNA, the CDR3 is TGTGCCAGTAGTATATTCAGGGGGTCGAACACCGGGGAGCTGTTTTTT.

The chain uses TRBV15 and TRBJ2-3; TRBD1 agrees at 7 bases. The germline CDR1 and CDR2 sequences are LNHNV and YYDKDF (reference sequence). Trimming removed 2 bases from V and 0 bases from J; junction bases left unmatched: 8. The CDR3 has 17 residues. In nucleotides, the CDR3 is TGTGCCACCAGCAGAATATCCGGGACAGCGAGCACAGATACGCAGTATTTT. It encodes CATSRISGTASTDTQYF.

The chain recombines TRBV5-4 with TRBJ1-2, with TRBD1 matching 8 bases. The V and J ends lost 6 bases and 3 bases, in that order; junction bases with no gene match: 7. The CDR3 runs 14 residues. Germline assignment: CDR1 SGHNT and CDR2 YYREEE (reference sequence). CDR3 amino acids: CASIGTGEDYGYTF. The CDR3 DNA reads as TGTGCCAGCATAGGGACAGGAGAAGACTATGGCTACACCTTC.

This rearrangement joins TRBV9 to TRBJ2-5; 8 bases match TRBD1. The length of the CDR3 is 15 residues. The germline CDR1 and CDR2 sequences are SGDLS and YYNGEE. V shed 0 bases and J 4 bases; nucleotides not matched to a gene: 5. The chain's CDR3 is CASSVVGQGTETQYF. The CDR3 DNA sequence: TGTGCCAGCAGCGTAGTAGGACAGGGTACAGAGACCCAGTACTTC.

Relative to its sample, this clone is medium-sized. This sequence joins TRBV5-4 and TRBJ1-1, with TRBD1 identical over 9 bases. This CDR3 has 13 amino acids. Germline V lookup: CDR1 SGHNT, CDR2 YYREEE (reference sequence). V trimming: 0 bases; J trimming: 8 bases; junction bases outside the gene matches: 2. The CDR3 loop reads CASSLGGTGEAFF. DNA of the CDR3: TGTGCCAGCAGCTTGGGGGGGACAGGGGAAGCTTTCTTT.

This clone turned up a few times. This chain uses TRBV28 with TRBJ1-2; 9 nucleotides align to TRBD1. The length of the CDR3 is 15 residues. Germline V lookup: CDR1 MDHEN, CDR2 SYDVKM. V was clipped by 4 bases and J by 2 bases; unmatched bases: 5. The CDR3 region has the DNA TGTGCCAGCAGTTCCTGGACAGGGGAAAACTATGGCTACACCTTC. Translated, it gives CASSSWTGENYGYTF.

The rearrangement uses TRBV7-2 and TRBJ2-7, with D perhaps TRBD1 (6 bases). The ends were cut back, 0 bases at V and 0 bases at J, with 18 bases in the middle. CDR3 length equals 18 residues. CDR1 and CDR2 from the germline V gene are SGHTA and FQGNSA. CDR3 nucleotide sequence: TGTGCCAGCAGCTTAGCACTCACCCCGACAGGCAACTCCTACGAGCAGTACTTC. Its translation is CASSLALTPTGNSYEQYF.

The V gene is TRBV7-7, the J gene TRBJ1-3; maybe TRBD1 (6 bases). The CDR3 loop spans 16 amino acids. V lost 5 bases to trimming and J lost 0 bases, with 14 bases between them. The germline CDR1 and CDR2 sequences are SSHAT and FNYEAQ (reference sequence). CDR3 region: CASSPATGDSGNTIYF. DNA of the CDR3: TGTGCCAGCAGCCCTGCGACAGGAGACTCTGGAAACACCATATATTTT. The full variable domain, its missing parts supplied by reference TRBV7-7 and TRBJ1-3, is GAGVSQSPRYKVTKRGQDVTLRCDPISSHATLYWYQQALGQGPEFLTYFNYEAQPDKSGLPSDRFSAERPEGSISTLTIQRTEQRDSAMYRCASSPATGDSGNTIYFGEGSWLTVV.

The chain carries TRBV6-1 and TRBJ2-7; weak D call: TRBD2 (6 bases). V lost 5 bases and J lost 2, with 16 bases in between. Per the germline V gene, CDR1 is MNHNS and CDR2 is SASEGT. The CDR3 is 15 amino acids. CDR3 region: CASSTPGRRAYEQYF. The CDR3 coding sequence is TGTGCCAGCAGTACCCCGGGACGGAGGGCCTACGAGCAGTACTTC.

This clone showed up just a few times. The chain links TRBV7-6 to TRBJ2-2, with no clear D. The CDR3 has 16 amino acids. CDR1 is SGHVS and CDR2 is FNYEAQ in the germline V gene. Trimming stripped 2 bases from V and 1 base from J, with 11 bases between. CDR3 nucleotide sequence: TGTGCCAGCAGCTTAATAGCCAGAGGGAACACCGGGGAGCTGTTTTTT. Protein sequence: CASSLIARGNTGELFF.

The CDR3 DNA reads TGTGCCAGCAGACCCCCGGGACATAGCACAGATACGCAGTATTTT. Protein product: CASRPPGHSTDTQYF. The chain is built from TRBV28 and TRBJ2-3, with a weak D call TRBD1 (6 bases). Between the trimmed V and J ends, which lost 6 bases and 0 bases, there was a span of 13 bases. The length of the CDR3 is 15 residues. The germline V gene encodes CDR1 MDHEN and CDR2 SYDVKM.

In this sample, this clone turned up a few times. This chain links TRBV9 with TRBJ2-1, with a weak D call TRBD2 (5 bases). From germline, CDR1 is SGDLS and CDR2 YYNGEE. The CDR3 is 15 amino acids. The V and J ends lost 4 bases and 8 bases respectively, with 19 bases between them. Here the CDR3 DNA reads TGTGCCAGCAGCTACTCCGGACTGTCCAGCCATGAGCAGTTCTTC. It encodes CASSYSGLSSHEQFF.

The gene calls are TRBV5-1 and TRBJ2-7; no clear D gene. Germline CDR1 is SGHRS and CDR2 is YFSETQ. This CDR3 has 13 residues. Trimming took 1 base from V and 2 from J, leaving 7 bases between them. Here the CDR3 DNA reads TGCGCCAGCAGCTTGATAGAGACCTACGAGCAGTACTTC. It codes for CASSLIETYEQYF.

The chain joins TRBV5-1 to TRBJ1-4, with TRBD1 matching over 11 bases. Trimming took 0 bases from V and 6 from J; bases not matched to a gene: 1. Germline CDR1 and CDR2: SGHRS and YFSETQ. The CDR3 has 15 residues. The CDR3 sequence: CASSLGGQGDEKLFF. The CDR3 DNA follows: TGCGCCAGCAGCTTGGGGGGACAGGGGGATGAAAAACTGTTTTTT.

The sample holds a few counts of this clone. The V gene is TRBV12-1, the J gene TRBJ2-5; TRBD2, the table's D call, lacks a check against the DNA. TRBV12-1 is given as a pseudogene. The CDR3 is made up of 13 amino acids. CDR3 residues: CASSGGIMETQYF. The CDR3 coding sequence is TGTGCCAGCTCCGGGGGGATTATGGAGACCCAGTACTTC.

The CDR3: CASSGGHEKLFF. The DNA for the CDR3 is TGTGCCAGCAGCGGAGGGCATGAAAAACTGTTTTTT. The chain combines TRBV5-6 with TRBJ1-4; D gene unclear. The V end lost 4 bases, the J end lost 6 bases, and 7 bases lay between the germline ends. The CDR3 totals 12 residues. Germline CDR1 and CDR2: SGHDT and YYEEEE.

The chain combines TRBV28 with TRBJ2-7; 10 nucleotides agree with TRBD2. The trim removed 5 bases at V and 3 bases at J, leaving 4 bases unmatched. Germline V gene sequence: CDR1 MDHEN, CDR2 SYDVKM. This CDR3 region has 14 residues. The CDR3 protein is CASSPGLAVYEQYF. CDR3 nucleotide sequence: TGTGCCAGCAGTCCAGGACTAGCGGTCTACGAGCAGTACTTC.

There are a few counts of this clone. This rearrangement joins TRBV4-2 to TRBJ2-7, with 7 bases fitting TRBD2. The V gene's germline CDR1 is LGHNA and CDR2 YNFKEQ. V trimming: 1 base; J trimming: 6 bases; junction bases outside the gene matches: 6. This CDR3 contains 14 residues. This CDR3 is CASSQGSREGEQYF. The CDR3 DNA reads TGTGCCAGCAGCCAAGGGTCCAGGGAGGGCGAGCAGTACTTC.